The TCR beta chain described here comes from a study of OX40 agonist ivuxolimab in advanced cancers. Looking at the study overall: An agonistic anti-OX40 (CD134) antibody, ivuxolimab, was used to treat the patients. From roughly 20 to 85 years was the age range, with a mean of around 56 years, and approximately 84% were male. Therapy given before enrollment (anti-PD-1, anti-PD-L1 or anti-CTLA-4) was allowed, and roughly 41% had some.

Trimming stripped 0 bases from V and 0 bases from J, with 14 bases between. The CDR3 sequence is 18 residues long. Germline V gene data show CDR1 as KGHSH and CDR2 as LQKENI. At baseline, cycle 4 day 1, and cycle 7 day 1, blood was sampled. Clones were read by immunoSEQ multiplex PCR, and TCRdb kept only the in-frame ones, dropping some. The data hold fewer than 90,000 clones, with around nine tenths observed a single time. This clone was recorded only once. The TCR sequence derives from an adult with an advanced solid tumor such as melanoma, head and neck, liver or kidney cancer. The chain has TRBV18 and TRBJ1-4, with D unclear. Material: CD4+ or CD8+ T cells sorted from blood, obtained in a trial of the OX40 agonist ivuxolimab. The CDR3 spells CASSPPYNSAPTNEKLFF. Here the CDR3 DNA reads TGTGCCAGCTCACCACCGTATAACTCCGCGCCAACTAATGAAAAACTGTTTTTT.